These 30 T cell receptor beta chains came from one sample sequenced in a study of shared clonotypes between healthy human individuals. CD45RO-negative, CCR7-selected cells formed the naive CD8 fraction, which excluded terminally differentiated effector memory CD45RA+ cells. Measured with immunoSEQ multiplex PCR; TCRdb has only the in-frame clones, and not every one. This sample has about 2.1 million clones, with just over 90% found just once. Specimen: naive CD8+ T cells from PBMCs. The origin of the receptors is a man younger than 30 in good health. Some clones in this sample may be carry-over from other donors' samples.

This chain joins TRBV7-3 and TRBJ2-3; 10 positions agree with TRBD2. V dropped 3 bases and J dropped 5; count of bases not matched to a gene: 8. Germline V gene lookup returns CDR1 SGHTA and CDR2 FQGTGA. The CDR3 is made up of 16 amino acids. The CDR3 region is CASSLASGGLGDTQYF. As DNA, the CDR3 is TGTGCCAGCAGCTTGGCTAGCGGGGGACTTGGAGATACGCAGTATTTT.

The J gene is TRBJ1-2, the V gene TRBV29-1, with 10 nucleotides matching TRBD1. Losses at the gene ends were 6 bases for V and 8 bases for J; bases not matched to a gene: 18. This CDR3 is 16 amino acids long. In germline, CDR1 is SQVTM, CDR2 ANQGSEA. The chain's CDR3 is CSVPEGPGTGVLGYTF. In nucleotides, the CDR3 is TGCAGCGTCCCTGAAGGGCCCGGGACAGGGGTTCTGGGCTACACCTTC.

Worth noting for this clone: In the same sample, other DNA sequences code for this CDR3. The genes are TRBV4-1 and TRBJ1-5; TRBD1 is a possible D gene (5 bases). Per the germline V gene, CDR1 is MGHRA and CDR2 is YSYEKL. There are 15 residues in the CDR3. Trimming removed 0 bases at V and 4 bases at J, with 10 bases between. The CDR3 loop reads CASSQDVGGNQPQHF. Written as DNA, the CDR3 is TGCGCCAGCAGCCAAGATGTTGGGGGAAATCAGCCCCAGCATTTT.

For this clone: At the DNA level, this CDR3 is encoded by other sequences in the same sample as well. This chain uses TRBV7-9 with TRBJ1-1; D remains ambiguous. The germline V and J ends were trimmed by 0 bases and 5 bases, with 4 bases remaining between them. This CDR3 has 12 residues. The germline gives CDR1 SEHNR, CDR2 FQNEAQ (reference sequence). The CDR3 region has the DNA TGTGCCAGCAGCTTAGCTGGGACTGAAGCTTTCTTT. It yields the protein CASSLAGTEAFF.

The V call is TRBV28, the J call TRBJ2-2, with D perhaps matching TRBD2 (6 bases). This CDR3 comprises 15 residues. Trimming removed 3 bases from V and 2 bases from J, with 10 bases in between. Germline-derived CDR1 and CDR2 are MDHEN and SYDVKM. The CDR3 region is CASSLYGGNTGELFF. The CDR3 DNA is TGTGCCAGCAGTTTGTACGGGGGTAACACCGGGGAGCTGTTTTTT.

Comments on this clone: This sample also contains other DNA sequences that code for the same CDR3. The CDR3 bases are TGTGCCAGCAGCTTTGGGGGCTACTACGAGCAGTACTTC. Translation gives CASSFGGYYEQYF. This chain joins TRBV7-9 and TRBJ2-7; weak D call: TRBD1 (6 bases). V was cut by 3 bases and J by 3 bases, with 9 bases left in between. The CDR3 totals 13 residues. The V gene's germline CDR1 is SEHNR and CDR2 FQNEAQ (reference sequence).

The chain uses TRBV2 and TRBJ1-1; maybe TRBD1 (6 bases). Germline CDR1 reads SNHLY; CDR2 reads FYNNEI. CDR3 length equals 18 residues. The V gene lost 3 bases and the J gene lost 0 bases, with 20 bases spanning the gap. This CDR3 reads CASSDAVQGPYMNTEAFF. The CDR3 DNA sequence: TGTGCCAGCAGTGACGCAGTACAGGGACCCTATATGAACACTGAAGCTTTCTTT.

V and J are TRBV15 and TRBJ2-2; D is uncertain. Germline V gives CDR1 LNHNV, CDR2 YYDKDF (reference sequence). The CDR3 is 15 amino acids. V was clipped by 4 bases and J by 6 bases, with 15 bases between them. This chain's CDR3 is CATSNWPHGSGELFF. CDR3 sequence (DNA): TGTGCCACCAGCAATTGGCCCCACGGGTCCGGGGAGCTGTTTTTT. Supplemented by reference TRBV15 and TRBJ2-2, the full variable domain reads DAMVIQNPRYQVTQFGKPVTLSCSQTLNHNVMYWYQQKSSQAPKLLFHYYDKDFNNEADTPDNFQSRRPNTSFCFLDIRSPGLGDTAMYLCATSNWPHGSGELFFGEGSRLTVL.

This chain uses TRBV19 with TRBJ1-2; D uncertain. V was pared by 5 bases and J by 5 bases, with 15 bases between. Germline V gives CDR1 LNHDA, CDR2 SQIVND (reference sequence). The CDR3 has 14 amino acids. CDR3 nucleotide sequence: TGTGCCAGTAGTCCTTCCCCGGGAGGGTATGGCTACACCTTC. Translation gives CASSPSPGGYGYTF.

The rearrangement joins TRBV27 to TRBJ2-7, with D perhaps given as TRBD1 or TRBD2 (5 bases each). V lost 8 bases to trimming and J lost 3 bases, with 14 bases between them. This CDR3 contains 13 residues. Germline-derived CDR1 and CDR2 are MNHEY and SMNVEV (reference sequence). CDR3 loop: CASLGRGDYEQYF. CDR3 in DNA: TGTGCCAGCTTGGGACGAGGGGACTACGAGCAGTACTTC.

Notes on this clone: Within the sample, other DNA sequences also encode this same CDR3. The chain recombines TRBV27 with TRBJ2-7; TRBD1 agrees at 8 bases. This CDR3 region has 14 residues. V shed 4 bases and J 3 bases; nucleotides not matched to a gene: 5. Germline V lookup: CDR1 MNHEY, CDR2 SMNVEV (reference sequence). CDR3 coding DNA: TGTGCCAGCAGTTCCGGACAGGGTTACTACGAGCAGTACTTC. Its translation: CASSSGQGYYEQYF.

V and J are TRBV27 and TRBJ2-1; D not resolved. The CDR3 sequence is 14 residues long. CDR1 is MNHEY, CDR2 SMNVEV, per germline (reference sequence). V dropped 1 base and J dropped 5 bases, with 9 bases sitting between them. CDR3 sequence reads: CASSLLGQNNEQFF. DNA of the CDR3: TGTGCCAGCAGTTTATTGGGCCAGAACAATGAGCAGTTCTTC.

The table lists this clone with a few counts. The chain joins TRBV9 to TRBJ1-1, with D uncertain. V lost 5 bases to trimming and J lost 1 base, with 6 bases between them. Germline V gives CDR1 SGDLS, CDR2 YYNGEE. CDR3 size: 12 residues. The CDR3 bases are TGTGCCAGCAGGGGCGAGAACACTGAAGCTTTCTTT. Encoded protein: CASRGENTEAFF.

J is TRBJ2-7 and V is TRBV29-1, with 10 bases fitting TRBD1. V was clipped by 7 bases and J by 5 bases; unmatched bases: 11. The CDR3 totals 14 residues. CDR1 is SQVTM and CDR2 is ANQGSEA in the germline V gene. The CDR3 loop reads CSAESRDRGDEQYF. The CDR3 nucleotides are TGCAGCGCCGAATCCCGGGACAGGGGCGACGAGCAGTACTTC.

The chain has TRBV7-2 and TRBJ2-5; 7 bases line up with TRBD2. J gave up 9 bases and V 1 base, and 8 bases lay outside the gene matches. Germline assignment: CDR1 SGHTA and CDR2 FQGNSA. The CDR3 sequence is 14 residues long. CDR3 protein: CASSLDGGGWAQYF. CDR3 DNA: TGTGCCAGCAGCTTAGATGGCGGGGGTTGGGCCCAGTACTTC.

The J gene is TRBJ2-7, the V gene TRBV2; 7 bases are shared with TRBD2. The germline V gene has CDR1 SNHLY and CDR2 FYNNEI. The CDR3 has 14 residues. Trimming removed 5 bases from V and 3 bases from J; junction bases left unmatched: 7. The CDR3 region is CASSPRLADYEQYF. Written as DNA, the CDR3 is TGTGCCAGCAGTCCAAGACTAGCTGACTACGAGCAGTACTTC. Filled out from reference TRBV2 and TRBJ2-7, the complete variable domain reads EPEVTQTPSHQVTQMGQEVILRCVPISNHLYFYWYRQILGQKVEFLVSFYNNEISEKSEIFDDQFSVERPDGSNFTLKIRSTKLEDSAMYFCASSPRLADYEQYFGPGTRLTVT.

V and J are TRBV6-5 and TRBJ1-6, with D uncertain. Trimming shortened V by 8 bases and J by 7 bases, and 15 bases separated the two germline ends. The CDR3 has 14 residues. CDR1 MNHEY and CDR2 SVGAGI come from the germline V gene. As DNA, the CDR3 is TGTGCCAGCTCCTTCGCAGGAATGAATTCACCCCTCCACTTT. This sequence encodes CASSFAGMNSPLHF.

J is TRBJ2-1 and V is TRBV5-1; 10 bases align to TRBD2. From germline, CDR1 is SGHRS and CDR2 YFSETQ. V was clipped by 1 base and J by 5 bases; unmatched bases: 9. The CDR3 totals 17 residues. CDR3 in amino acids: CASSLNRGLAVDNEQFF. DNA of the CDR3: TGCGCCAGCAGCTTGAATCGAGGACTAGCGGTGGACAATGAGCAGTTCTTC.

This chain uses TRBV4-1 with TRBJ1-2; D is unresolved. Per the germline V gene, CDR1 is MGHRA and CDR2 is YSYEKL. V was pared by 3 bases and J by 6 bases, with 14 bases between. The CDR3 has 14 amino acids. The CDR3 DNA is TGCGCCAGCAGCCACCTTACTTCAACGGATGGCTACACCTTC. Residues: CASSHLTSTDGYTF.

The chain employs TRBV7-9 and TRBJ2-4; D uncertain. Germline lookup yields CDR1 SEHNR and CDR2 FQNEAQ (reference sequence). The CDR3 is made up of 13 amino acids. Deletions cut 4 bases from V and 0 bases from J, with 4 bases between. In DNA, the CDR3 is TGTGCCAGCAGCTGGAAAGCCAAAAACATTCAGTACTTC. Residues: CASSWKAKNIQYF.

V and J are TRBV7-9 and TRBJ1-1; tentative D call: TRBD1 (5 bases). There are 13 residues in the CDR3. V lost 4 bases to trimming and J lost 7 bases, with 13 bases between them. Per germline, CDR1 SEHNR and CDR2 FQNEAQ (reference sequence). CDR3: CASSSPGAIEAFF. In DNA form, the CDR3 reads TGTGCCAGCAGCTCCCCCGGGGCCATTGAAGCTTTCTTT. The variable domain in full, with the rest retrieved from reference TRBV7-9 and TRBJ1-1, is DTGVSQNPRHKITKRGQNVTFRCDPISEHNRLYWYRQTLGQGPEFLTYFQNEAQLEKSRLLSDRFSAERPKGSFSTLEIQRTEQGDSAMYLCASSSPGAIEAFFGQGTRLTVV.

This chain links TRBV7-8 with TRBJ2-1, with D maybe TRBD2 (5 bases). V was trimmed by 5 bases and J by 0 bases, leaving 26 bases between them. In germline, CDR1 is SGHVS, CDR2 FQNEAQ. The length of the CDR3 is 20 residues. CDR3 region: CASSLGHSGLDQSSYNEQFF. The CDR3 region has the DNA TGTGCCAGCAGCCTAGGGCACAGCGGCCTAGACCAAAGCTCCTACAATGAGCAGTTCTTC. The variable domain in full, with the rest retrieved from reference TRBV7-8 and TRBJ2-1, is GAGVSQSPRYKVAKRGQDVALRCDPISGHVSLFWYQQALGQGPEFLTYFQNEAQLDKSGLPSDRFFAERPEGSVSTLKIQRTQQEDSAVYLCASSLGHSGLDQSSYNEQFFGPGTRLTVL.

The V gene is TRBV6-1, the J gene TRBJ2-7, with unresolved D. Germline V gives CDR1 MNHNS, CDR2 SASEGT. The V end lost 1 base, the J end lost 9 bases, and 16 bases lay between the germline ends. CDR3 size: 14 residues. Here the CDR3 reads CASSEGRRRIMQYF. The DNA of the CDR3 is TGTGCCAGCAGTGAAGGGCGACGCAGGATAATGCAGTACTTC.

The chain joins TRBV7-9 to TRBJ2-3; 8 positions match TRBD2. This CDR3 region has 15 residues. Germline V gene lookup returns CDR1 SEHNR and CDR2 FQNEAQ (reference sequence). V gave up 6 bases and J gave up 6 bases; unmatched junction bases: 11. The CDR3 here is CASRTTAGAGDTQYF. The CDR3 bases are TGTGCCAGCAGGACTACAGCGGGAGCGGGGGATACGCAGTATTTT.

The CDR3 region has the DNA TGTGCCAGCAGGAGGGGGGACAGACACACAGATACGCAGTATTTT. The encoded protein is CASRRGDRHTDTQYF. The rearrangement links TRBV9 to TRBJ2-3, with a weak D call TRBD1 (7 bases). The V gene lost 5 bases and the J gene lost 2 bases, with 15 bases spanning the gap. The CDR3 is 15 amino acids. Per germline, CDR1 SGDLS and CDR2 YYNGEE.

The CDR3 loop reads CASSLGQGINYEQYF. The CDR3 region has the DNA TGCGCCAGCAGCTTGGGACAGGGAATAAACTACGAGCAGTACTTC. This rearrangement joins TRBV5-1 to TRBJ2-7; TRBD1 aligns across 7 bases. CDR1 and CDR2 (germline): SGHRS, YFSETQ. There are 15 residues in the CDR3. The junction had 6 bases not matched to a gene; V was cut back by 0 bases and J by 3 bases.

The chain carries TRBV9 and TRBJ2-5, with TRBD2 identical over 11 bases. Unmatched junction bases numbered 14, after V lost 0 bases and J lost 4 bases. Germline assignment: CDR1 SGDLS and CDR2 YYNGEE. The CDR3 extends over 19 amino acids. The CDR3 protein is CASSVESWTSGLRGETQYF. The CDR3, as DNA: TGTGCCAGCAGCGTAGAGAGCTGGACTAGCGGGCTGAGGGGAGAGACCCAGTACTTC.

CDR3 DNA sequence: TGCGCCAGCAGCGATTCTTCTAGCGGGAGGACAGATACGCAGTATTTT. Translation gives CASSDSSSGRTDTQYF. This rearrangement joins TRBV5-1 to TRBJ2-3; 11 positions agree with TRBD2. V shed 4 bases and J 3 bases; nucleotides not matched to a gene: 7. There are 16 residues in the CDR3. CDR1 and CDR2 (germline): SGHRS, YFSETQ.

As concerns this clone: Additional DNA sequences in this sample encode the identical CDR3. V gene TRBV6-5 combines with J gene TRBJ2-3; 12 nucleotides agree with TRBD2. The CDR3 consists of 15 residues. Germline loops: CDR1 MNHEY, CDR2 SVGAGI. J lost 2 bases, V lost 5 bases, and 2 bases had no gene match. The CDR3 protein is CASSRTSGATDTQYF. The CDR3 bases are TGTGCCAGCAGTCGGACTAGCGGGGCCACAGATACGCAGTATTTT.

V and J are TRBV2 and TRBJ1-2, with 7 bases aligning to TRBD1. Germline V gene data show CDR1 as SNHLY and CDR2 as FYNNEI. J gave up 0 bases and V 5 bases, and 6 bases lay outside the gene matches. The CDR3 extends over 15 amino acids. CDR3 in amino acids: CASSLRQGANYGYTF. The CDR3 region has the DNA TGTGCCAGCAGTCTCCGACAGGGAGCTAACTATGGCTACACCTTC. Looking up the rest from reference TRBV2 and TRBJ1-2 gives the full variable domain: EPEVTQTPSHQVTQMGQEVILRCVPISNHLYFYWYRQILGQKVEFLVSFYNNEISEKSEIFDDQFSVERPDGSNFTLKIRSTKLEDSAMYFCASSLRQGANYGYTFGSGTRLTVV.